These 5 T cell receptor beta chains share one sample of origin, sequenced in a study of blood T cell repertoires in COVID-19. TCRdb keeps only in-frame clones here, not all; method: immunoSEQ multiplex PCR. The profile shows roughly 290,000 clones, approximately 85% of them singletons. Sequencing was performed on peripheral blood. The source is a human donor with COVID-19, enrolled during active disease. The donor label of this sample is uncertain.

V usage is TRBV4-3 and J usage is TRBJ2-1; 7 nucleotides agree with TRBD2. There are 16 residues in the CDR3. Germline V lookup: CDR1 LGHNA, CDR2 YSLEER. J gave up 0 bases and V 1 base, and 3 bases lay outside the gene matches. The CDR3 sequence: CASSQGGGISYNEQFF. In DNA form, the CDR3 reads TGCGCCAGCAGCCAAGGGGGAGGGATCTCCTACAATGAGCAGTTCTTC.

This rearrangement joins TRBV6-5 to TRBJ1-1, with 9 nucleotides matching TRBD1. The ends lost 2 bases at V and 6 bases at J; junction bases unmatched: 4. This CDR3 comprises 14 residues. Germline values: CDR1 MNHEY, CDR2 SVGAGI. CDR3 DNA sequence: TGTGCCAGCAGTTACACGGGACAGGGCGCTGAAGCTTTCTTT. It translates to CASSYTGQGAEAFF.

The CDR3 coding sequence is TGTGCCAGCAGCCTCGGACAGGGTTTTAATGAAAAACTGTTTTTT. This codes for CASSLGQGFNEKLFF. The V gene is TRBV14, the J gene TRBJ1-4; 8 bases match TRBD1. Losses at the gene ends were 4 bases for V and 4 bases for J; bases not matched to a gene: 5. Germline V CDR1 and CDR2: SGHDN, FVKESK. This CDR3 comprises 15 residues.

V is TRBV3-1 (or the pseudogene TRBV3-2) and J is TRBJ2-1, with TRBD2 identical over 7 bases. The CDR3 sequence is 17 residues long. The germline V gene encodes CDR1 LGHDT and CDR2 YNNKEL (reference sequence). With V trimmed by 0 bases and J by 8 bases, 13 bases remained unmatched. Here the CDR3 reads CASSQDPAGEGRDEQFF. Written as DNA, the CDR3 is TGTGCCAGCAGCCAAGACCCCGCTGGGGAGGGTAGGGATGAGCAGTTCTTC.

The chain uses TRBV7-2 and TRBJ2-7; 8 bases are shared with TRBD1. This CDR3 comprises 13 residues. Losses at the gene ends were 4 bases for V and 3 bases for J; bases not matched to a gene: 2. Germline assignment: CDR1 SGHTA and CDR2 FQGNSA. In DNA, the CDR3 is TGTGCCAGCAGCTGGGACAGGATCTACGAGCAGTACTTC. This codes for CASSWDRIYEQYF.